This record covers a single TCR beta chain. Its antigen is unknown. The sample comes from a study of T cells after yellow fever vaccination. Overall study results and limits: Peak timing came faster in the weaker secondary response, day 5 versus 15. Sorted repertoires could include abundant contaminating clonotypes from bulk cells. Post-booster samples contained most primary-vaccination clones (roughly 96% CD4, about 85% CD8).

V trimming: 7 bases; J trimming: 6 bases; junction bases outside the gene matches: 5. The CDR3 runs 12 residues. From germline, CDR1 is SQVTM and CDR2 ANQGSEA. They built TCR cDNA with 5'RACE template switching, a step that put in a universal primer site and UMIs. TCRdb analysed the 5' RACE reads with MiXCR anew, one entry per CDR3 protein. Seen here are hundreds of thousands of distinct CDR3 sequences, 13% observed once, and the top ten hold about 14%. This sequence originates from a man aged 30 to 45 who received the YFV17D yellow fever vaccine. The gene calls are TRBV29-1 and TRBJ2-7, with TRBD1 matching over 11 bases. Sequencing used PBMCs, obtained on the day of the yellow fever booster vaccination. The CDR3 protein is CSARTGGSEQYF. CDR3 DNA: TGCAGCGCACGGACAGGGGGCTCCGAGCAGTACTTC.